This passage covers 29 T cell receptor beta chains from one sample sequenced in a study of cytomegalovirus exposure and HLA in healthy donors. Clones were read by immunoSEQ multiplex PCR, and TCRdb kept only the in-frame ones, dropping some. The profile shows about 200,000 clones, roughly 87% of them singletons. The sequenced sample was PBMCs. These receptors all stem from a woman in her late teens or twenties in good health and CMV-seropositive.

The chain couples TRBV9 to TRBJ2-2; D is uncertain. This CDR3 contains 14 residues. Germline V gene sequence: CDR1 SGDLS, CDR2 YYNGEE. V gave up 2 bases and J gave up 4 bases, with 9 bases separating them. The CDR3 DNA reads as TGTGCCAGCAGCGTTGCGGTTAGCACCGGGGAGCTGTTTTTT. Translation: CASSVAVSTGELFF.

The V gene is TRBV6-6, the J gene TRBJ1-5; 7 nucleotides line up with TRBD1. The CDR3 is 16 residues long. V was pared by 5 bases and J by 0 bases, with 7 bases of the junction left unmatched. Germline CDR1 MNHNY, CDR2 SVGAGI (reference sequence). CDR3 loop: CASSVRDSASNQPQHF. In nucleotides, the CDR3 is TGTGCCAGCAGTGTCCGGGACAGTGCTAGCAATCAGCCCCAGCATTTT.

The chain recombines TRBV27 with TRBJ2-3, with 9 bases matching TRBD2. In germline, CDR1 is MNHEY, CDR2 SMNVEV (reference sequence). This CDR3 spans 15 amino acids. V dropped 6 bases and J dropped 6; count of bases not matched to a gene: 10. CDR3: CASRLLAGSGDTQYF. In DNA form, the CDR3 reads TGTGCCAGCAGGCTACTAGCGGGCAGTGGGGATACGCAGTATTTT.

To note about this clone: Different DNA sequences within this sample yield the same CDR3. The V gene is TRBV5-1, the J gene TRBJ2-1, with TRBD2 as a possible D gene (5 bases). This CDR3 spans 15 amino acids. Germline CDR1 reads SGHRS; CDR2 reads YFSETQ. The V end lost 0 bases, the J end lost 2 bases, and 9 bases lay between the germline ends. CDR3 sequence: CASSLEAGPYNEQFF. The DNA for the CDR3 is TGCGCCAGCAGCTTGGAGGCGGGCCCCTACAATGAGCAGTTCTTC.

The genes are TRBV5-1 and TRBJ1-2; D is unresolved. CDR1 and CDR2 from the germline V gene are SGHRS and YFSETQ. The CDR3 extends over 16 amino acids. Trimming left V 1 base short and J 1 base short, with 14 bases between. The CDR3 loop reads CASSLLGGWSNYGYTF. The CDR3 region has the DNA TGCGCCAGCAGCTTGTTGGGAGGGTGGAGTAACTATGGCTACACCTTC.

In DNA form, the CDR3 reads TGTGCTTCCGAGACTAGCGGGCCCTCGGATGAGCAGTTCTTC. Translating it yields CASETSGPSDEQFF. V and J are TRBV30 and TRBJ2-1; 10 positions match TRBD2. In germline, CDR1 is GTSNPN, CDR2 SVGIG (reference sequence). The CDR3 has 14 residues.

The chain combines TRBV10-1 with TRBJ2-1, with 10 bases aligning to TRBD2. Germline assignment: CDR1 WNHNN and CDR2 SYGVQD (reference sequence). The J segment lost 0 bases and the V segment lost 8 bases, leaving 10 bases of the junction unmatched. The CDR3 runs 17 residues. The CDR3 nucleotides read TGCGCCAGCGTTCCGGGACTAGCGCCAAGCTCCTACAATGAGCAGTTCTTC. It specifies CASVPGLAPSSYNEQFF.

In nucleotides, the CDR3 is TGTGCCAGCAGCTTAAAGCTGACGGAGGAGACCCAGTACTTC. Translating gives CASSLKLTEETQYF. The gene calls are TRBV7-7 and TRBJ2-5; D gene uncertain. Germline CDR1 is SSHAT and CDR2 is FNYEAQ (reference sequence). Trimming took 2 bases from V and 5 from J, leaving 12 bases between them. The CDR3 spans 14 residues.

V is TRBV5-1 and J is TRBJ1-2; D may be TRBD1 (5 bases). CDR3 size: 13 residues. Between the trimmed V and J ends, which lost 2 bases and 6 bases, there was a span of 11 bases. Germline V gene sequence: CDR1 SGHRS, CDR2 YFSETQ. DNA for the CDR3: TGCGCCAGCAGCTTCCAGGGCAAGGATGGCTACACCTTC. Translating gives CASSFQGKDGYTF. Using reference TRBV5-1 and TRBJ1-2 for the parts outside the CDR3, the full variable domain is KAGVTQTPRYLIKTRGQQVTLSCSPISGHRSVSWYQQTPGQGLQFLFEYFSETQRNKGNFPGRFSGRQFSNSRSEMNVSTLELGDSALYLCASSFQGKDGYTFGSGTRLTVV.

This rearrangement joins TRBV10-3 to TRBJ2-2; possibly TRBD1 for D (5 bases). Germline V CDR1 and CDR2: ENHRY, SYGVKD. The CDR3 length is 14 residues. The V end was cut by 11 bases, the J end by 4 bases, with 17 bases between. The CDR3 region is CAGSGALGTGELFF. The CDR3 DNA sequence: TGTGCCGGCAGTGGGGCGTTAGGCACCGGGGAGCTGTTTTTT.

The gene calls are TRBV7-9 and TRBJ2-2; TRBD2 might be the D (5 bases). The germline CDR1 and CDR2 sequences are SEHNR and FQNEAQ (reference sequence). CDR3 length: 17 residues. The ends were cut back, 2 bases at V and 1 base at J, with 14 bases in the middle. CDR3 protein: CASSLRGPSENTGELFF. CDR3 sequence (DNA): TGTGCCAGCAGCTTAAGAGGGCCGTCTGAGAACACCGGGGAGCTGTTTTTT. Full variable domain (rest looked up from reference TRBV7-9 and TRBJ2-2): DTGVSQNPRHKITKRGQNVTFRCDPISEHNRLYWYRQTLGQGPEFLTYFQNEAQLEKSRLLSDRFSAERPKGSFSTLEIQRTEQGDSAMYLCASSLRGPSENTGELFFGEGSRLTVL.

The chain employs TRBV28 and TRBJ1-1, with D tentatively TRBD1 (6 bases). V was trimmed by 1 base and J by 1 base, leaving 10 bases between them. Per the germline V gene, CDR1 is MDHEN and CDR2 is SYDVKM. The CDR3 totals 15 residues. In DNA, the CDR3 is TGTGCCAGCAGTTTATATCGGACAGCGAACACTGAAGCTTTCTTT. It yields the protein CASSLYRTANTEAFF.

The chain has TRBV27 and TRBJ1-5; 12 bases match TRBD1. Looked up from germline, CDR1 is MNHEY and CDR2 is SMNVEV (reference sequence). The V gene end was trimmed by 5 bases and the J gene end by 5 bases; junction bases not matched to a gene: 19. The CDR3 runs 20 residues. DNA of the CDR3: TGTGCCAGCAGTCTCAGATTAACGGGACAGGGGGCAAGAGGCGATCAGCCCCAGCATTTT. It specifies CASSLRLTGQGARGDQPQHF.

The V gene is TRBV30, the J gene TRBJ2-3; weak D call: TRBD1 (6 bases). This CDR3 region has 16 residues. The germline gives CDR1 GTSNPN, CDR2 SVGIG (reference sequence). The V end was cut by 2 bases, the J end by 2 bases, with 17 bases between. CDR3 coding DNA: TGTGCCTGGAGTATCTACAGGGCAAGCTTCACAGATACGCAGTATTTT. It is translated as CAWSIYRASFTDTQYF.

The J gene is TRBJ1-5, the V gene TRBV11-2; D is possibly TRBD1 (5 bases). This CDR3 is 15 amino acids long. Germline V gene sequence: CDR1 SGHAT, CDR2 FQNNGV. The ends were cut back, 4 bases at V and 4 bases at J, with 14 bases in the middle. The DNA for the CDR3 is TGTGCCAGCAGCTCTCAGGGTTCTCGGAATCAGCCCCAGCATTTT. Translation: CASSSQGSRNQPQHF.

The genes are TRBV7-6 and TRBJ2-7; the match to TRBD2 covers 14 bases. From germline, CDR1 is SGHVS and CDR2 FNYEAQ. With 4 bases clipped from V and 2 bases from J, the junction kept 4 bases outside the gene matches. This CDR3 contains 16 residues. CDR3 loop: CASSWGLAGAPYEQYF. CDR3 coding DNA: TGTGCCAGCAGCTGGGGACTAGCGGGAGCCCCCTACGAGCAGTACTTC.

The sample holds a few counts of this clone. V gene TRBV10-1 combines with J gene TRBJ1-2; a weak D match, TRBD1 (6 bases). Germline assignment: CDR1 WNHNN and CDR2 SYGVQD (reference sequence). Trimming pared 3 bases from V and 4 bases from J, leaving 12 bases between. CDR3 length: 14 residues. The CDR3 region has the DNA TGCGCCAGCAGTGACTCGGACAGCCCCTATGGCTACACCTTC. Its protein product is CASSDSDSPYGYTF.

The chain joins TRBV5-1 to TRBJ1-4, with 9 positions matching TRBD1. Germline CDR1 is SGHRS and CDR2 is YFSETQ. The CDR3 totals 15 residues. V shed 3 bases, J shed 6 bases, and the junction held 6 bases outside the gene matches. This CDR3 reads CASSSSDRGYEKLFF. DNA for the CDR3: TGCGCCAGCAGCTCATCGGACAGGGGCTATGAAAAACTGTTTTTT. The entire variable domain, with the rest obtained from reference TRBV5-1 and TRBJ1-4, is as follows: KAGVTQTPRYLIKTRGQQVTLSCSPISGHRSVSWYQQTPGQGLQFLFEYFSETQRNKGNFPGRFSGRQFSNSRSEMNVSTLELGDSALYLCASSSSDRGYEKLFFGSGTQLSVL.

The V and J genes are TRBV7-3 and TRBJ2-2; D ambiguous. The V and J ends lost 7 bases and 1 base respectively, with 10 bases between them. The CDR3 length is 14 residues. The germline gives CDR1 SGHTA, CDR2 FQGTGA. The CDR3 DNA follows: TGTGCCAGCAAAAGTGCGGTGAACACCGGGGAGCTGTTTTTT. Its protein product is CASKSAVNTGELFF.

V and J are TRBV5-1 and TRBJ2-4, with 7 bases matching TRBD2. The CDR3 length is 13 residues. V was pared by 3 bases and J by 9 bases, with 6 bases of the junction left unmatched. Germline loops: CDR1 SGHRS, CDR2 YFSETQ. The DNA of the CDR3 is TGCGCCAGCAGCTCTGGACTAGAGGGCATTCAGTACTTC. The encoded protein is CASSSGLEGIQYF.

In its sample, this clone was seen once. Here the CDR3 reads CASIPLRAEGYTF. CDR3 bases: TGTGCCAGCATTCCTTTGAGGGCGGAAGGCTACACCTTC. V gene TRBV28 combines with J gene TRBJ1-2; D gene ambiguous. This CDR3 has 13 amino acids. V was clipped by 7 bases and J by 8 bases, with 17 bases between them. In germline, CDR1 is MDHEN, CDR2 SYDVKM.

The V call is TRBV7-2, the J call TRBJ2-7, with TRBD1 identical over 8 bases. The ends lost 5 bases at V and 2 bases at J; junction bases unmatched: 5. Germline CDR1 and CDR2: SGHTA and FQGNSA. The CDR3 covers 14 residues. The CDR3 DNA is TGTGCCAGCAGCCTGGACAGGGTCACCTACGAGCAGTACTTC. It encodes CASSLDRVTYEQYF.

For the CDR3, the DNA is TGTGCCAGCAGTTCCCTTACTCTACTGTCATCCTACGAGCAGTACTTC. Encoded protein: CASSSLTLLSSYEQYF. This chain joins TRBV28 and TRBJ2-7; D ambiguous. With 4 bases removed from V and 1 base from J, the gap between germline ends came to 17 bases. The CDR3 contains 16 residues. The germline V gene has CDR1 MDHEN and CDR2 SYDVKM.

The chain has TRBV5-1 and TRBJ2-1; the match to TRBD2 covers 11 bases. CDR1 and CDR2 from the germline V gene are SGHRS and YFSETQ. Trimming removed 2 bases from V and 4 bases from J; junction bases left unmatched: 5. The CDR3 extends over 16 amino acids. This CDR3 is CASSFGTSGHYNEQFF. The CDR3 DNA sequence: TGCGCCAGCAGCTTCGGGACTAGCGGCCATTACAATGAGCAGTTCTTC.

This clone was picked up one time. The chain combines TRBV7-6 with TRBJ1-1; 7 bases are a match to TRBD1. The CDR3 loop spans 13 amino acids. Trimming at V came to 5 bases and at J to 7 bases, leaving 7 bases not matched to a gene. Germline V lookup: CDR1 SGHVS, CDR2 FNYEAQ. The DNA for the CDR3 is TGTGCCAGCAGCACCTACAGGGGCCGTGAAGCTTTCTTT. This encodes CASSTYRGREAFF.

The chain carries TRBV18 and TRBJ1-1, with D unclear. From germline, CDR1 is KGHSH and CDR2 LQKENI. Trimming took 0 bases from V and 8 from J, leaving 7 bases between them. This CDR3 spans 12 amino acids. CDR3 DNA sequence: TGTGCCAGCTCACCACCGGGCAGGGAAGCTTTCTTT. Its protein product is CASSPPGREAFF. The entire variable domain, with the rest obtained from reference TRBV18 and TRBJ1-1, is as follows: NAGVMQNPRHLVRRRGQEARLRCSPMKGHSHVYWYRQLPEEGLKFMVYLQKENIIDESGMPKERFSAEFPKEGPSILRIQQVVRGDSAAYFCASSPPGREAFFGQGTRLTVV.

The V gene is TRBV27, the J gene TRBJ2-7; 16 bases match TRBD2. The CDR3 runs to 19 residues. CDR1 MNHEY and CDR2 SMNVEV come from the germline V gene (reference sequence). J gave up 5 bases and V 2 bases, and 12 bases lay outside the gene matches. In nucleotides, the CDR3 is TGTGCCAGCAGTTTAACGGGACTAGCGGGAGGGCAGGTCTTCCACGAGCAGTACTTC. Translating gives CASSLTGLAGGQVFHEQYF.

Of note for this clone: One end of the junction varies from germline; a read error may be responsible. The genes are TRBV5-1 and TRBJ1-1; no reliable D call. Germline V gene data show CDR1 as SGHRS and CDR2 as YFSETQ. The CDR3 totals 16 residues. The CDR3 loop is CASSLGFGLNDTETFF. In DNA form, the CDR3 reads TGCGCCAGCAGCTTGGGTTTTGGCCTGAATGACACTGAAACTTTCTTT.

The chain carries TRBV6-1 and TRBJ1-1; a possible D gene is TRBD1 (5 bases). CDR3 length: 13 residues. Germline values: CDR1 MNHNS, CDR2 SASEGT. Trimming removed 5 bases from V and 2 bases from J, with 9 bases in between. As DNA, the CDR3 is TGTGCCAGCAGTCAGGGATTAAACACTGAAGCTTTCTTT. It translates to CASSQGLNTEAFF.